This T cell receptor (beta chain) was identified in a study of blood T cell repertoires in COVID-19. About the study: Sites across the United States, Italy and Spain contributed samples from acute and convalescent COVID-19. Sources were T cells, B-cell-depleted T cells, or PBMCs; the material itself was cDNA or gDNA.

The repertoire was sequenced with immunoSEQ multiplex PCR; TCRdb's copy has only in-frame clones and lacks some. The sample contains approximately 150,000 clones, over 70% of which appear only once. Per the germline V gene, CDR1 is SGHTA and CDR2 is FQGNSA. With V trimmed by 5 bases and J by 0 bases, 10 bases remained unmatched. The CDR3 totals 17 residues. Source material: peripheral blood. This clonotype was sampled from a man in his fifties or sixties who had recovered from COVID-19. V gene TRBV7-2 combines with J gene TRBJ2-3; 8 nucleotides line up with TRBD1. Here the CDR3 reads CASSPGTGEPSTDTQYF. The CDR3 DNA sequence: TGTGCCAGCAGCCCCGGGACAGGTGAACCTAGCACAGATACGCAGTATTTT.